This TCR beta chain was obtained from a study of T cells in Graves' hyperthyroidism and ophthalmopathy. Overall study results and limits: Stable hyperthyroidism and ophthalmopathy were separated using 13 V-J signatures. Most expanded thyroid clonotypes above 0.001 also appeared in blood.

This clonotype was picked up many times. Its antigen remains unidentified. It was RNA transcripts that yielded the amplified TCR beta CDR3 regions. Researchers ran a first-round RT-PCR on the TCR CDR3 using the HTBI primer set. Each CDR3 protein is one row after TCRdb ran MiXCR on the multiplex PCR reads. The sample lists approximately 400,000 distinct CDR3 sequences, 18% seen once, with around two fifths in the top ten. The germline V gene encodes CDR1 SNHLY and CDR2 FYNNEI. V shed 3 bases and J shed 10 bases, with 10 bases lying between them. CDR3 length: 13 amino acids. Sequences were obtained from blood. This clonotype was sampled from a man between 18 and 35 years old with Graves' ophthalmopathy. This chain uses TRBV2 with TRBJ1-6, with unresolved D. Here the CDR3 reads CASSDDQRSPLHF. The CDR3 DNA is TGTGCCAGCAGTGATGATCAGAGATCACCCCTCCACTTT.